The 28 T cell receptor beta chains in this list originate from one sample, sequenced in a study of blood T cell repertoires in COVID-19. TCRdb's copy holds only in-frame clones and misses some; the assay was immunoSEQ multiplex PCR. Among about 300,000 clones listed, approximately 86% were seen once. Sequences were obtained from peripheral blood. The receptors stem from a man between 65 and 85 years old with acute or convalescent COVID-19.

About this clone itself: This sample includes further DNA sequences coding for the same CDR3. The genes are TRBV19 and TRBJ2-1; D is possibly TRBD2 (6 bases). CDR1 LNHDA and CDR2 SQIVND come from the germline V gene (reference sequence). This CDR3 contains 15 residues. V gave up 5 bases and J gave up 2 bases, with 13 bases separating them. CDR3 residues: CASSPLAFPYNEQFF. CDR3 DNA sequence: TGTGCCAGTAGTCCACTAGCTTTTCCCTACAATGAGCAGTTCTTC.

The chain combines TRBV5-1 with TRBJ2-1; TRBD1 matches at 7 bases. V lost 4 bases and J lost 7; bases outside the gene matches: 5. From germline, CDR1 is SGHRS and CDR2 YFSETQ. The CDR3 sequence is 13 residues long. CDR3 sequence: CASSVDRVNEQFF. In nucleotides, the CDR3 is TGCGCCAGCAGCGTCGACAGGGTAAATGAGCAGTTCTTC. The full variable domain, with the rest looked up from reference TRBV5-1 and TRBJ2-1, is KAGVTQTPRYLIKTRGQQVTLSCSPISGHRSVSWYQQTPGQGLQFLFEYFSETQRNKGNFPGRFSGRQFSNSRSEMNVSTLELGDSALYLCASSVDRVNEQFFGPGTRLTVL.

The chain links TRBV18 to TRBJ1-4, with TRBD1 as a possible D gene (6 bases). Germline CDR1 KGHSH, CDR2 LQKENI. Trimming shortened V by 1 base and J by 4 bases, and 10 bases separated the two germline ends. The CDR3 covers 15 residues. The CDR3 reads CASSPRDNLNEKLFF. For the CDR3, the DNA is TGTGCCAGCTCACCACGGGACAACCTTAATGAAAAACTGTTTTTT.

V is TRBV3-1 (or the pseudogene TRBV3-2) and J is TRBJ1-2; D gene uncertain. Germline V CDR1 and CDR2: LGHDT, YNNKEL (reference sequence). This CDR3 contains 16 residues. The V end lost 1 base, the J end lost 4 bases, and 16 bases lay between the germline ends. CDR3: CASSQGIGYSSYGYTF. In DNA, the CDR3 is TGTGCCAGCAGCCAAGGTATAGGCTACAGTAGCTATGGCTACACCTTC.

The chain couples TRBV28 to TRBJ2-5; possible D gene TRBD2, 7 bases. Between the trimmed V and J ends, which lost 6 bases and 5 bases, there was a span of 19 bases. The CDR3 is 15 amino acids. The germline V gene encodes CDR1 MDHEN and CDR2 SYDVKM. CDR3 protein: CASRGGTGARETQYF. The CDR3 bases are TGTGCCAGCAGGGGGGGGACGGGGGCGCGGGAGACCCAGTACTTC.

The chain uses TRBV7-2 and TRBJ2-1, with 7 bases matching TRBD1. From germline, CDR1 is SGHTA and CDR2 FQGNSA. The trim removed 1 base at V and 4 bases at J, leaving 4 bases unmatched. This CDR3 spans 15 amino acids. CDR3 protein: CASSLVGTDYNEQFF. In DNA, the CDR3 is TGTGCCAGCAGCTTAGTCGGGACAGATTACAATGAGCAGTTCTTC.

J is TRBJ2-7 and V is TRBV27; D unclear. The germline V gene encodes CDR1 MNHEY and CDR2 SMNVEV (reference sequence). The V and J ends lost 3 bases and 0 bases respectively, with 15 bases between them. The CDR3 has 16 amino acids. CDR3 sequence: CASSLGGPPSSYEQYF. The DNA for the CDR3 is TGTGCCAGCAGTTTGGGTGGGCCCCCGAGCTCCTACGAGCAGTACTTC.

This clone was seen a few times. The chain has TRBV7-8 and TRBJ1-1; 9 nucleotides agree with TRBD1. The CDR3 spans 15 residues. Germline V gene lookup returns CDR1 SGHVS and CDR2 FQNEAQ. V lost 5 bases, J lost 2 bases, and 6 bases stayed unmatched. Here the CDR3 DNA reads TGTGCCAGCAGCCCCGGGACAGGGCTAAACACTGAAGCTTTCTTT. Amino acid sequence: CASSPGTGLNTEAFF.

The chain links TRBV5-1 to TRBJ2-3; TRBD1 agrees at 7 bases. V lost 4 bases, J lost 4 bases, and 6 bases stayed unmatched. CDR3 size: 14 residues. CDR1 is SGHRS and CDR2 is YFSETQ in the germline V gene. The CDR3 sequence is CASSDVQGSDTQYF. The CDR3 DNA is TGCGCCAGCAGCGACGTACAGGGGTCAGATACGCAGTATTTT. Filled out from reference TRBV5-1 and TRBJ2-3, the complete variable domain reads KAGVTQTPRYLIKTRGQQVTLSCSPISGHRSVSWYQQTPGQGLQFLFEYFSETQRNKGNFPGRFSGRQFSNSRSEMNVSTLELGDSALYLCASSDVQGSDTQYFGPGTRLTVL.

The V call is TRBV19, the J call TRBJ2-5; D is possibly TRBD2 (6 bases). The CDR3 is 16 residues long. Germline V gives CDR1 LNHDA, CDR2 SQIVND (reference sequence). The germline V and J ends were trimmed by 3 bases and 4 bases, with 18 bases remaining between them. The CDR3 coding sequence is TGTGCCAGTAGTATTTCTCGAGGAGGGTCGGGAGAGACCCAGTACTTC. Protein: CASSISRGGSGETQYF. The full variable domain, in which reference TRBV19 and TRBJ2-5 provide the parts outside the CDR3, is DGGITQSPKYLFRKEGQNVTLSCEQNLNHDAMYWYRQDPGQGLRLIYYSQIVNDFQKGDIAEGYSVSREKKESFPLTVTSAQKNPTAFYLCASSISRGGSGETQYFGPGTRLLVL.

Only one count was recorded for this clone. The chain links TRBV19 to TRBJ2-3, with 8 bases matching TRBD2. The germline V gene has CDR1 LNHDA and CDR2 SQIVND (reference sequence). The CDR3 has 16 amino acids. The V gene end was trimmed by 4 bases and the J gene end by 0 bases; junction bases not matched to a gene: 6. CDR3 amino acids: CASSTYSGASTDTQYF. CDR3 sequence (DNA): TGTGCCAGTAGTACCTATAGCGGGGCTAGCACAGATACGCAGTATTTT. Variable domain in full (rest from reference TRBV19 and TRBJ2-3): DGGITQSPKYLFRKEGQNVTLSCEQNLNHDAMYWYRQDPGQGLRLIYYSQIVNDFQKGDIAEGYSVSREKKESFPLTVTSAQKNPTAFYLCASSTYSGASTDTQYFGPGTRLTVL.

The J gene is TRBJ1-6, the V gene TRBV28; 7 bases line up with TRBD1. The V gene's germline CDR1 is MDHEN and CDR2 SYDVKM. This CDR3 has 16 amino acids. J was trimmed by 9 bases and V by 8 bases; bases with no gene match: 16. The CDR3 DNA is TGTGCCAGCGCGCTTAGGACAGGTGGTGGTGGTTCACCCCTCCACTTT. It specifies CASALRTGGGGSPLHF.

With regard to this clone: Distinct nucleotide sequences in the sample also encode this CDR3. The chain links TRBV7-9 to TRBJ1-3, with unresolved D. V dropped 5 bases and J dropped 4 bases, with 9 bases sitting between them. Germline CDR1 SEHNR, CDR2 FQNEAQ (reference sequence). The CDR3 has 13 amino acids. Here the CDR3 reads CASSLGEGNTIYF. CDR3 DNA sequence: TGTGCCAGCAGCCTCGGAGAGGGAAACACCATATATTTT.

This chain links TRBV5-1 with TRBJ1-1; 8 nucleotides agree with TRBD1. The CDR3 runs to 16 residues. Germline CDR1 reads SGHRS; CDR2 reads YFSETQ. Unmatched junction bases numbered 8, after V lost 3 bases and J lost 1 base. The CDR3 DNA reads TGCGCCAGCAGCTCTCTACCGGGACAGGCGAACACTGAAGCTTTCTTT. Translating gives CASSSLPGQANTEAFF.

J is TRBJ1-2 and V is TRBV30; D not resolved. Trimming removed 5 bases from V and 7 bases from J, with 17 bases in between. Germline CDR1 is GTSNPN and CDR2 is SVGIG (reference sequence). The CDR3 extends over 13 amino acids. CDR3 region: CAWAPPRLGGYTF. The CDR3 nucleotides read TGTGCCTGGGCCCCTCCTAGGCTGGGTGGCTACACCTTC.

The V gene is TRBV4-3, the J gene TRBJ2-3; TRBD1 agrees at 8 bases. The CDR3 totals 16 residues. V shed 1 base, J shed 4 bases, and the junction held 7 bases outside the gene matches. CDR1 and CDR2 from the germline V gene are LGHNA and YSLEER. CDR3 nucleotide sequence: TGCGCCAGCAGCCAAGCCCTCGGACAGGGATCAGATACGCAGTATTTT. Protein: CASSQALGQGSDTQYF.

The chain recombines TRBV5-1 with TRBJ2-3, with unresolved D. V was pared by 1 base and J by 0 bases, with 9 bases between. CDR1 and CDR2 (germline): SGHRS, YFSETQ. CDR3 length: 15 amino acids. The CDR3 here is CASSLSLTSTDTQYF. CDR3 sequence (DNA): TGCGCCAGCAGCTTGTCGTTGACTAGCACAGATACGCAGTATTTT.

This clone was seen only a few times. The V call is TRBV10-3, the J call TRBJ1-5; TRBD1 might be the D (6 bases). Germline V gene data show CDR1 as ENHRY and CDR2 as SYGVKD. Deletions cut 10 bases from V and 4 bases from J, with 17 bases between. CDR3 length: 14 residues. As DNA, the CDR3 is TGTGCCACCGCGGACAGATATGGGAATCAGCCCCAGCATTTT. This codes for CATADRYGNQPQHF.

The V and J genes are TRBV7-8 and TRBJ2-7; D gene ambiguous. The CDR3 is made up of 15 amino acids. The V and J ends lost 2 bases and 0 bases respectively, with 11 bases between them. Germline V gene data show CDR1 as SGHVS and CDR2 as FQNEAQ. The CDR3 loop is CASSLNVGSSYEQYF. The CDR3 DNA follows: TGTGCCAGCAGCTTAAATGTCGGTAGCTCCTACGAGCAGTACTTC.

The V and J genes are TRBV4-3 and TRBJ1-6, with D uncertain. Trimming cost V 4 bases and J 5 bases, with 6 bases left between them. The CDR3 is 13 amino acids. Germline CDR1 and CDR2: LGHNA and YSLEER. The CDR3 DNA follows: TGCGCCAGCAGCCTTATAGATAATTCACCCCTCCACTTT. It codes for CASSLIDNSPLHF.

J is TRBJ1-4 and V is TRBV28, with 7 bases matching TRBD1. The V gene end was trimmed by 6 bases and the J gene end by 4 bases; junction bases not matched to a gene: 5. The CDR3 runs to 14 residues. Germline CDR1 and CDR2: MDHEN and SYDVKM. The CDR3 protein is CASRGPGGNEKLFF. For the CDR3, the DNA is TGTGCCAGCAGGGGGCCAGGGGGTAATGAAAAACTGTTTTTT.

The V and J genes are TRBV20-1 and TRBJ2-1, with 7 positions matching TRBD2. CDR1 and CDR2 from the germline V gene are DFQATT and SNEGSKA (reference sequence). Germline trimming cut 3 bases from V and 6 bases from J; bases unmatched to any gene: 5. The CDR3 extends over 13 amino acids. For the CDR3, the DNA is TGCAGTGCTAGTCCCGGCGGGGGCAATGAGCAGTTCTTC. Amino acids: CSASPGGGNEQFF.

The chain uses TRBV11-2 and TRBJ1-5; the D gene is possibly TRBD1 (5 bases). The CDR3 length is 13 residues. CDR1 SGHAT and CDR2 FQNNGV come from the germline V gene. Deletions cut 5 bases from V and 4 bases from J, with 9 bases between. The CDR3 region has the DNA TGTGCCAGCAGCAGGGACTGGAATCAGCCCCAGCATTTT. This codes for CASSRDWNQPQHF. Based on the CDR3 plus reference TRBV11-2 and TRBJ1-5, the full variable domain is EAGVAQSPRYKIIEKRQSVAFWCNPISGHATLYWYQQILGQGPKLLIQFQNNGVVDDSQLPKDRFSAERLKGVDSTLKIQPAKLEDSAVYLCASSRDWNQPQHFGDGTRLSIL.

This clone was detected only once. The chain's CDR3 is CASSFSPGISPYNEQFF. The CDR3 DNA follows: TGTGCCAGCAGTTTCTCACCGGGTATTAGCCCCTACAATGAGCAGTTCTTC. This chain links TRBV28 with TRBJ2-1; the D is unclear. Germline values: CDR1 MDHEN, CDR2 SYDVKM. The V end lost 3 bases, the J end lost 2 bases, and 17 bases lay between the germline ends. This CDR3 is built from 17 residues.

V and J are TRBV27 and TRBJ2-5; D is unclear. This CDR3 comprises 16 residues. Germline CDR1 MNHEY, CDR2 SMNVEV (reference sequence). V lost 3 bases to trimming and J lost 4 bases, with 18 bases between them. The CDR3 bases are TGTGCCAGCAGTTTTCTTCCCCGAGCCCCTCGAGAGACCCAGTACTTC. It codes for CASSFLPRAPRETQYF.

The chain joins TRBV7-2 to TRBJ1-1; D uncertain. The CDR3 length is 13 residues. V lost 8 bases and J 4 bases, leaving 14 bases between the germline ends. The V gene's germline CDR1 is SGHTA and CDR2 FQGNSA. CDR3 amino acids: CASRLMTITEAFF. DNA of the CDR3: TGTGCCAGCCGACTAATGACGATCACTGAAGCTTTCTTT.

The chain combines TRBV2 with TRBJ2-7, with D tentatively TRBD2 (6 bases). Germline lookup yields CDR1 SNHLY and CDR2 FYNNEI. There are 15 residues in the CDR3. V lost 4 bases and J 2 bases, leaving 15 bases between the germline ends. CDR3 region: CASSGGRTKAYEQYF. CDR3 sequence (DNA): TGTGCCAGCAGTGGTGGCCGGACTAAGGCCTACGAGCAGTACTTC. The whole variable domain, filled in from reference TRBV2 and TRBJ2-7, reads EPEVTQTPSHQVTQMGQEVILRCVPISNHLYFYWYRQILGQKVEFLVSFYNNEISEKSEIFDDQFSVERPDGSNFTLKIRSTKLEDSAMYFCASSGGRTKAYEQYFGPGTRLTVT.

The chain employs TRBV6-1 and TRBJ2-1, with D possibly TRBD2 on 5 matching bases. Germline lookup yields CDR1 MNHNS and CDR2 SASEGT. This CDR3 region has 13 residues. Trimming stripped 0 bases from V and 10 bases from J, with 10 bases between. The CDR3 sequence is CASSEAGQREQFF. In nucleotides, the CDR3 is TGTGCCAGCAGTGAAGCAGGGCAGCGGGAGCAGTTCTTC.